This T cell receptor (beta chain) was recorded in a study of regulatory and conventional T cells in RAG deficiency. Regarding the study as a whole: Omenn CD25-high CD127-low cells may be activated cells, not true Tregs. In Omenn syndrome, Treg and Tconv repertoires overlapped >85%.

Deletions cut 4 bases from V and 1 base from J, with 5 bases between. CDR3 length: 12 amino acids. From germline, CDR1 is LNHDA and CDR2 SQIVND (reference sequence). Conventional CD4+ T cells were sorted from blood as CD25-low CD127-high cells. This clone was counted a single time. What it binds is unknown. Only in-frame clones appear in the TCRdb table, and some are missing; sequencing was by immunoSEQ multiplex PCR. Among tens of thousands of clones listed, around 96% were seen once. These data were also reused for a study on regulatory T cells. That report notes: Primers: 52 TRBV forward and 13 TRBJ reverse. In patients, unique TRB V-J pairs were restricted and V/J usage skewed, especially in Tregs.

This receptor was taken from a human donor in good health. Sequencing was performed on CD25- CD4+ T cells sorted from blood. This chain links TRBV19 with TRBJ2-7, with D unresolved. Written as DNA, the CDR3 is TGTGCCAGTAGTAGCAGGTCCTACGAGCAGTACTTC. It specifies CASSSRSYEQYF. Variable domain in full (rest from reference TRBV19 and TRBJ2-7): DGGITQSPKYLFRKEGQNVTLSCEQNLNHDAMYWYRQDPGQGLRLIYYSQIVNDFQKGDIAEGYSVSREKKESFPLTVTSAQKNPTAFYLCASSSRSYEQYFGPGTRLTVT.